This T cell receptor beta chain originates from a study of blood T cell repertoires in COVID-19. At the level of the study: T cells, B-cell-depleted T cells, or PBMCs supplied cDNA or gDNA.

Clones were sequenced by immunoSEQ multiplex PCR, and TCRdb holds only the in-frame ones, with some missing. The sample has around 140,000 clones, approximately 86% seen once. Seattle cases were enrolled at active infection and followed longitudinally. The CDR3 length is 18 residues. In germline, CDR1 is LNHDA, CDR2 SQIVND (reference sequence). V dropped 3 bases and J dropped 0 bases, with 18 bases sitting between them. V and J are TRBV19 and TRBJ1-5; tentative D call: TRBD1 (6 bases). Material for sequencing was peripheral blood. The clonotype originates from a woman aged 70 to 79 with COVID-19, enrolled during active disease. In DNA form, the CDR3 reads TGTGCCAGTAGTATCACAAGGACAGACCCATATAGCAATCAGCCCCAGCATTTT. It translates to CASSITRTDPYSNQPQHF.